The next 29 T cell receptor beta chains were all read from a single sample in a study of glioma-infiltrating T cells. Amplification of TCR alpha and beta CDR3 regions from RNA used iRepertoire nested multiplex PCR. MiXCR, applied by TCRdb to the multiplex PCR reads, yields one record per CDR3 protein. The sample has tens of thousands of distinct CDR3 sequences, around 42% seen once; the top ten hold about two fifths. Sequences were obtained from glioma tissue, nonneoplastic brain tissue, or PBMCs (not recorded which). The source is a human donor with low-grade glioma or glioblastoma, undergoing nonglioma brain surgery, or in good health (not recorded which).

Concerning this clonotype itself: One end of the junction fails to match germline, which may point to a read error. The V gene is TRBV4-1, the J gene TRBJ2-1; 13 bases match TRBD2. Germline CDR1 and CDR2: MGHRA and YSYEKL. The CDR3 runs to 15 residues. CDR3 sequence: CASSLLAGGPHGQIF. The DNA of the CDR3 is TGTGCCAGCAGCCTACTAGCGGGGGGGCCCCATGGGCAGATCTTC.

This clonotype showed up many times. The genes are TRBV6-2 or TRBV6-3 and TRBJ2-3; D unresolved. The germline gives CDR1 MNHEY, CDR2 SVGEGT. CDR3 length: 14 residues. The V end was cut by 4 bases, the J end by 2 bases, with 10 bases between. CDR3 region: CASSSSTFTDTQYF. The CDR3 DNA is TGTGCCAGCAGTTCCTCGACGTTCACAGATACGCAGTATTTT.

This clonotype was found once. V and J are TRBV6-1 and TRBJ1-1, with 7 bases lining up with TRBD1. Germline V lookup: CDR1 MNHNS, CDR2 SASEGT. The CDR3 has 16 amino acids. Trimming cost V 2 bases and J 14 bases; bases outside gene matches: 20. As DNA, the CDR3 is TGTGCCAGCAGTGAAAATCCCGGGACAGCGTTCGATGAGCAGTTCTTT. It is translated as CASSENPGTAFDEQFF.

The table lists this clonotype with many counts. The chain combines TRBV12-3 or TRBV12-4 with TRBJ2-3, with D perhaps TRBD1 (5 bases). V was shortened by 1 base and J by 2 bases, with 10 bases between the two germline ends. CDR3 length: 15 residues. The CDR3 loop is CASSLGTSNTDTQYF. CDR3 bases: TGTGCCAGCAGTTTAGGGACATCTAACACAGATACGCAGTATTTT.

Note on this clonotype: This may be a read error, as it is one base from a much larger clone. The rearrangement links TRBV12-3 or TRBV12-4 to TRBJ1-3; the D is unclear. The germline V and J ends were trimmed by 5 bases and 4 bases, with 15 bases remaining between them. The CDR3 covers 15 residues. CDR3 loop: CASSQGGRGGNTIYF. The DNA of the CDR3 is TGTGCCAGCAGTCAAGGCGGAAGAGGGGGAAACACCATATATTTT.

A note on this clonotype: Mismatch with germline at one junction end may stem from a read error. The chain has TRBV12-3 or TRBV12-4 and TRBJ2-1; D is possibly TRBD1 or TRBD2 (6 bases each). This CDR3 has 14 residues. The CDR3 protein is CASSTQGGYNEQFF. DNA for the CDR3: TGTGCCAGCAGTACTCAAGGGGGGTACAATGAGCAGTTCTTT.

As to this clonotype: This sequence may be a read error, since a much larger clone differs from it by one base. The chain joins TRBV29-1 to TRBJ2-1, with no clear D. The ends were cut back, 4 bases at V and 4 bases at J, with 5 bases in the middle. This CDR3 contains 11 residues. Per germline, CDR1 SQVTM and CDR2 ANQGSEA. The CDR3 reads CSVGDYNEQFF. CDR3 nucleotides: TGCAGCGTTGGGGATTACAATGAGCAGTTCTTC.

Comment on this clonotype: The conserved final phenylalanine or tryptophan is absent from the CDR3, which likely points to a read error. The chain is built from TRBV2 and TRBJ1-2; TRBD1 agrees at 8 bases. V lost 5 bases, J lost 7 bases, and 6 bases stayed unmatched. The CDR3 has 13 amino acids. The V gene's germline CDR1 is SNHLY and CDR2 FYNNEI. The CDR3 reads CASSMTGAFGYTS. For the CDR3, the DNA is TGTGCCAGCAGTATGACAGGGGCCTTTGGCTACACCTCC.

There are many counts of this clonotype. The CDR3 spells CASSGQGYSTDTQYF. CDR3 DNA sequence: TGTGCCAGCAGTGGCCAGGGGTATAGCACAGATACGCAGTATTTT. V is TRBV6-1 and J is TRBJ2-3; tentative D call: TRBD1 (6 bases). The germline V gene encodes CDR1 MNHNS and CDR2 SASEGT. V shed 4 bases and J shed 0 bases, with 11 bases lying between them. The CDR3 length is 15 residues.

This clonotype was found many times. V is TRBV10-3 and J is TRBJ2-3, with TRBD2 identical over 12 bases. The germline V gene encodes CDR1 ENHRY and CDR2 SYGVKD. J lost 4 bases, V lost 11 bases, and 10 bases had no gene match. CDR3 length: 15 residues. The DNA of the CDR3 is TGTGCCTCGACGACTAGCGGGGGTGTGGCAGATACGCAGTATTTT. It translates to CASTTSGGVADTQYF.

The chain employs TRBV6-1 and TRBJ2-1; TRBD2 matches at 8 bases. The ends lost 6 bases at V and 11 bases at J; junction bases unmatched: 18. The CDR3 has 16 residues. Germline V CDR1 and CDR2: MNHNS, SASEGT. CDR3 DNA sequence: TGTGCCAGCAGCCTAAGTCAGCGGGAGCCCAACTACAAGCAGTTCTTC. Its translation is CASSLSQREPNYKQFF.

This clonotype occurred many times. The V gene is TRBV4-3, the J gene TRBJ2-4; 11 positions agree with TRBD2. J gave up 5 bases and V 1 base, and 4 bases lay outside the gene matches. The CDR3 is 16 amino acids. Germline CDR1 is LGHNA and CDR2 is YSLEER. In DNA, the CDR3 is TGCGCCAGCAGCCAAGTTCTAGCGGGAGGCCAAAACATTCAGTACTTC. The encoded protein is CASSQVLAGGQNIQYF.

This clonotype was seen at least ten times. V and J are TRBV6-2 or TRBV6-3 and TRBJ2-2; tentatively, D is TRBD2 (6 bases). Looked up from germline, CDR1 is MNHEY and CDR2 is SVGEGT. The V and J ends lost 5 bases and 1 base respectively, with 11 bases between them. The CDR3 is 15 amino acids. The CDR3 protein is CASSPTRQNTGELFF. As DNA, the CDR3 is TGTGCCAGCAGTCCGACTAGGCAGAACACCGGGGAGCTGTTTTTT.

Regarding this clonotype: A much larger clone differs from this one at a single base, so this may be a read error. This chain joins TRBV18 and TRBJ1-4; D is uncertain. The CDR3 has 14 residues. Germline V gene sequence: CDR1 KGHSH, CDR2 LQKENI. In nucleotides, the CDR3 is TGTGCCAGCTCACCTCGACCAACTAATGAAAACCTGTTTTTT. Protein product: CASSPRPTNENLFF. The full variable domain, completed using reference TRBV18 and TRBJ1-4, is NAGVMQNPRHLVRRRGQEARLRCSPMKGHSHVYWYRQLPEEGLKFMVYLQKENIIDESGMPKERFSAEFPKEGPSILRIQQVVRGDSAAYFCASSPRPTNENLFFGSGTQLSVL.

This clonotype was counted at least ten times. V is TRBV20-1 and J is TRBJ2-2; 9 nucleotides line up with TRBD1. CDR1 and CDR2 (germline): DFQATT, SNEGSKA (reference sequence). After removal of 1 base from V and 7 bases from J, the junction contained 7 bases not matched to a gene. The CDR3 consists of 15 residues. DNA for the CDR3: TGCAGTGCTAGAGGCTCGGACAGGGGCAACGGGGAGCTGTTTTTT. This encodes CSARGSDRGNGELFF.

This clonotype was recorded many times. The CDR3 sequence: CASTVRVGYEQFF. Written as DNA, the CDR3 is TGTGCTAGTACGGTCAGGGTAGGGTATGAGCAGTTCTTC. The V gene is TRBV12-5, the J gene TRBJ2-1; tentatively, D is TRBD1 (5 bases). V was shortened by 8 bases and J by 8 bases, with 16 bases between the two germline ends. Germline loops: CDR1 LGHNT, CDR2 FRNRAP. CDR3 length equals 13 residues. The whole variable domain, filled in from reference TRBV12-5 and TRBJ2-1, reads DARVTQTPRHKVTEMGQEVTMRCQPILGHNTVFWYRQTMMQGLELLAYFRNRAPLDDSGMPKDRFSAEMPDATLATLKIQPSEPRDSAVYFCASTVRVGYEQFFGPGTRLTVL.

Details on this clonotype: An end of the junction differs from the germline gene, which may be a read error. The chain recombines TRBV6-9 with TRBJ1-1; D is unresolved. Germline CDR1 MNHGY, CDR2 SVAAGI. This CDR3 is built from 12 residues. The CDR3 DNA reads TGTGCTAGCAGTTACGTGAAAGCTGAAGCTTACTTT. It is translated as CASSYVKAEAYF.

This chain uses TRBV7-9 with TRBJ2-1; 11 bases align to TRBD2. V shed 7 bases and J 1 base; nucleotides not matched to a gene: 9. Looked up from germline, CDR1 is SEHNR and CDR2 is FQNEAQ (reference sequence). This CDR3 is built from 17 residues. DNA of the CDR3: TGTGCCAGCACCACAACTATAGCGGGAGGGTCCTACAATGAGCAGTTCTTC. The encoded protein is CASTTTIAGGSYNEQFF.

A note on this clonotype: This may stem from a read error, because a much larger clone lies one nucleotide away. The chain uses TRBV12-3 or TRBV12-4 and TRBJ2-1; D is ambiguous. With 7 bases removed from V and 4 bases from J, the gap between germline ends came to 20 bases. This CDR3 comprises 16 residues. The DNA for the CDR3 is TGTGCCAGCACCGACCTTATGGCCAACGCGTACAATGAGCAGTTCTTC. It codes for CASTDLMANAYNEQFF.

This clonotype came up a few times. This rearrangement joins TRBV7-2 to TRBJ2-7; TRBD1 matches at 9 bases. The CDR3 has 14 residues. The germline gives CDR1 SGHTA, CDR2 FQGNSA. V lost 3 bases to trimming and J lost 5 bases; unmatched junction nucleotides: 5. CDR3 sequence: CASSFPGQGHEQYF. Written as DNA, the CDR3 is TGTGCCAGCAGCTTCCCGGGACAGGGCCACGAGCAGTACTTC.

This clonotype was counted many times. V and J are TRBV5-4 and TRBJ2-3; D possibly uses TRBD1 or TRBD2 (5 bases each). The CDR3 is 14 residues long. Germline assignment: CDR1 SGHNT and CDR2 YYREEE (reference sequence). The ends were cut back, 5 bases at V and 3 bases at J, with 13 bases in the middle. The CDR3 loop reads CASRHKGETDTQYF. Written as DNA, the CDR3 is TGTGCCAGCAGACATAAAGGGGAGACAGATACGCAGTATTTT.

This clonotype was detected only once. This may arise from a read error, as a much more abundant clone is one base away. The chain is built from TRBV5-1 and TRBJ1-3; D uncertain. Germline V gives CDR1 SGHRS, CDR2 YFSETQ. CDR3 length: 15 residues. The CDR3 region is CASSLEASSGSTIYF. DNA for the CDR3: TGCGCCAGCAGCTTGGAGGCCAGCTCTGGAAGCACCATATATTTT.

This clonotype was detected ten times or more. The rearrangement uses TRBV2 and TRBJ2-3; a weak D match, TRBD1 (5 bases). V was cut by 4 bases and J by 9 bases, with 20 bases left in between. Germline V gene sequence: CDR1 SNHLY, CDR2 FYNNEI. The CDR3 extends over 15 amino acids. The CDR3 nucleotides are TGTGCCAGCAGTGTTGGGGCAGGCTCCAGTGGCACGCAGTATTTT. It yields the protein CASSVGAGSSGTQYF.

This clonotype was picked up many times. The CDR3 loop reads CAISRQIQETQYF. The CDR3 coding sequence is TGTGCCATCAGTAGACAGATCCAAGAGACCCAGTACTTC. The chain couples TRBV10-3 to TRBJ2-5; D may be TRBD1 (5 bases). V was cut by 5 bases and J by 1 base, with 8 bases left in between. CDR1 ENHRY and CDR2 SYGVKD come from the germline V gene. CDR3 length: 13 residues.

This chain links TRBV5-1 with TRBJ1-1, with TRBD1 matching over 9 bases. The CDR3 is 19 amino acids. J gave up 2 bases and V 0 bases, and 14 bases lay outside the gene matches. Per germline, CDR1 SGHRS and CDR2 YFSETQ. Here the CDR3 DNA reads TGCGCCAGCAGCTTGGTGAGAGGAGACAGGGGGTTCGGAAACACTGAAGCTTTCTTT. Translation: CASSLVRGDRGFGNTEAFF.

On this clonotype itself: In this CDR3 the conserved last residue, phenylalanine or tryptophan, is missing, so a read error is likely. Because the CDR3's place on the DNA is in doubt, the DNA is left out and the CDR3 is given as listed by TCRdb. This chain joins TRBV3-1 and TRBJ2-5. The germline gives CDR1 LGHDT, CDR2 YNNKEL (reference sequence). 10 amino acids form the CDR3, both terminal residues included. CDR3 residues: CASSQETKYL.

V usage is TRBV6-1 and J usage is TRBJ2-3, with D maybe TRBD2 (5 bases). The CDR3 is 15 amino acids. CDR1 and CDR2 from the germline V gene are MNHNS and SASEGT. CDR3 in amino acids: CVSIEGRIPTDTQYF. CDR3 bases: TGTGTTAGCATCGAGGGTCGAATACCCACAGATACGCAGTATTTT.

Notes on this clonotype: Given a much more abundant clone one base away, this may be a read error. V gene TRBV4-1 combines with J gene TRBJ2-1, with TRBD1 matching 11 bases. Germline-derived CDR1 and CDR2 are MGHRA and YSYEKL. This CDR3 spans 14 amino acids. J was trimmed by 9 bases and V by 4 bases; bases with no gene match: 5. CDR3 bases: TGCGCCAGCAGCCCCGGACAGGGGGCATTTGAGCAGTTCTTC. It specifies CASSPGQGAFEQFF.

This clonotype was found many times. This sequence joins TRBV6-1 and TRBJ1-1, with TRBD1 matching over 9 bases. The V segment lost 6 bases and the J segment 2 bases; nucleotides outside the gene matches: 10. Germline V gene sequence: CDR1 MNHNS, CDR2 SASEGT. The CDR3 contains 16 residues. The CDR3, as DNA: TGTGCCAGCAGAGACCGGACAGGGGCAACAAACACTGAAGCTTTCTTT. The encoded protein is CASRDRTGATNTEAFF.